This T cell receptor beta chain was retrieved from a study of T cells after posttransplantation cyclophosphamide. General study points: Donor CD8+ memory clones often dominated recipient blood repertoires at later times. Recipient CMV seropositivity and CMV reactivation strongly tracked TRB clonality. TRB overlap between skin or GI tissue T cells and blood was limited.

CDR1 SNHLY and CDR2 FYNNEI come from the germline V gene. CDR3 length: 13 residues. Trimming removed 6 bases from V and 0 bases from J, with 6 bases in between. Treatment was busulfan-fludarabine conditioning, a marrow graft, and cyclophosphamide on days +3 and +4. Judged by abundance, this clone is medium-sized (0.01 to 0.1%). Its antigen is undetermined. Sequencing used immunoSEQ multiplex PCR; TCRdb keeps in-frame clones, though not all of them. Observed in the sample are under 1,500 clones, none of them singletons. The sequence derives from a male patient aged 25-45 years who received an allogeneic stem cell transplant from a related donor, was CMV-positive, and had no GVHD. Some T cells may originate from the graft donor. The material sequenced was PBMCs, taken 84 days after allogeneic stem cell transplant with posttransplant cyclophosphamide. The chain has TRBV2 and TRBJ1-3; D uncertain. CDR3 sequence: CASSSFSGNTIYF. CDR3 nucleotides: TGTGCCAGCAGCAGTTTCTCTGGAAACACCATATATTTT.